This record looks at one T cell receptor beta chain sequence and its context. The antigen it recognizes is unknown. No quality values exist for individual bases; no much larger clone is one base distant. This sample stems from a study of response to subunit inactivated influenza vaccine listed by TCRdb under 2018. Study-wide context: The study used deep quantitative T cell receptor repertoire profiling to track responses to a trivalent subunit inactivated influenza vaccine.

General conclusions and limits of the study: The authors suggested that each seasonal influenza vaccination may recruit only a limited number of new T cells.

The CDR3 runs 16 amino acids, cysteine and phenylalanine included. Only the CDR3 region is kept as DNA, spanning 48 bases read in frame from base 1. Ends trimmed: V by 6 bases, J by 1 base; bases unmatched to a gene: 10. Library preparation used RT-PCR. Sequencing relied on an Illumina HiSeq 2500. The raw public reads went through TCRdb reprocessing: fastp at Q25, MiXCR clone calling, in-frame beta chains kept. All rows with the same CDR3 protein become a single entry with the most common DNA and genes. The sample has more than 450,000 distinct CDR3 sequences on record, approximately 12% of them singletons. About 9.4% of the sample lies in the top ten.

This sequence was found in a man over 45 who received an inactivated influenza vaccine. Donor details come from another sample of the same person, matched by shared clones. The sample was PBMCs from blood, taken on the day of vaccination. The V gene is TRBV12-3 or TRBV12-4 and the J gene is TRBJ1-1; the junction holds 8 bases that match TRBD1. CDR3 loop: CASSPDRGRRNTEAFF. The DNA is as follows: TGTGCCAGCAGCCCCGACAGGGGCAGAAGGAACACTGAAGCTTTCTTT.